The 20 T cell receptor delta chains below all came from one sample that was sequenced in a study of γδ T cells in repeated Plasmodium falciparum infection. Flow sorting of PBMC yielded separate Vgamma9/Vdelta2+ and Vdelta2-negative gammadelta T cell populations for bulk repertoire analysis. TCRdb re-processed the multiplex PCR reads using CATT. This sample has 80,000 to 95,000 delta-chain clones; approximately 1.5% occur once, and the top ten carry about 10%. Material for sequencing was gamma-delta T cells from blood. These receptors came from a pool of human donors (malaria-infected and uninfected, not separated).

In its sample, this clone was seen many times. With only one base between it and a far larger clone, this is likely a read error. Other DNA sequences in the sample encode the same CDR3. This sequence joins TRDV2 and TRDJ3, with 11 bases lining up with TRDD3. The CDR3 has 19 residues. Germline CDR1 GEAIGNYY, CDR2 EKD. CDR3 in DNA: TGTGCCTGTGACACCGTACTGGGGGATAGCTCCTGGGACACCCGACAGATGTTCTTC. This encodes CACDTVLGDSSWDTRQMFF.

This clone was counted a few times. TCRdb's protein, taken from a much larger clone, differs from this DNA's translation at residue 12, likely owing to a read error; the protein displayed comes from the DNA. The chain has TRDV2 and TRDJ2; TRDD3 agrees at 9 bases. The J gene, missing from TCRdb, was assigned here through DNA to germline matching. This CDR3 contains 15 residues. Germline V gene sequence: CDR1 GEAIGNYY, CDR2 EKD. Here the CDR3 DNA reads TGTGCCTGTGACAGGGGGGATACTGTGACAGCACGACTCTTCTTT. Its translation is CACDRGDTVTARLFF.

This clone was detected only a few times. The TCRdb record carries a much larger clone's protein, which differs from this DNA's translation at residue 12; a read error is the likely cause, and the protein listed here is the DNA translation. The chain combines TRDV1 with TRDJ1; TRDD3 matches at 13 bases. The J gene was missing in TCRdb and was found by matching the end of the DNA to germline. The CDR3 contains 22 residues. The germline V gene encodes CDR1 TSWWSYY and CDR2 QGS. V lost 4 bases and J lost 3; bases outside the gene matches: 23. The CDR3 DNA sequence: TGTGCTCTTGGGGGACGCCTTCCTACGCCCTATGCACTGGGGGATACGGCCGATAAACTCATCTTT. Its protein is CALGGRLPTPYALGDTADKLIF.

The sample holds a few counts of this clone. The mismatch at residue 5 between this DNA's translation and the TCRdb protein of a much larger clone likely reflects a read error; the protein shown is translated from the DNA. This rearrangement joins TRDV2 to TRDJ3, with 12 positions matching TRDD3. The germline V gene encodes CDR1 GEAIGNYY and CDR2 EKD. V trimming: 3 bases; J trimming: 0 bases; junction bases outside the gene matches: 14. CDR3 length equals 22 residues. The CDR3 DNA is TGTGCCTGTGACTCCGTTTACTGGGGGATACACCCCCTCTCCTGGGACACCCGACAGATGTTTTTC. Translating gives CACDSVYWGIHPLSWDTRQMFF.

For this clone: The protein in TCRdb stems from a much larger clone and differs at residue 10 from this DNA's translation, likely a read error; here the protein is translated from the DNA. This rearrangement joins TRDV1 to TRDJ1; D possibly corresponds to TRDD3 (6 bases). TCRdb lists no J gene, so it was determined here by aligning the DNA to germline. Germline-derived CDR1 and CDR2 are TSWWSYY and QGS. V dropped 5 bases and J dropped 2 bases, with 33 bases sitting between them. The CDR3 has 21 amino acids. The CDR3 loop reads CALGPPWGRRGGAGETDKLIF. The CDR3 bases are TGTGCTCTTGGGCCACCCTGGGGACGACGGGGGGGCGCGGGGGAAACCGATAAACTCATCTTT.

This clone was seen repeatedly, ten times or more. TCRdb attributes to this sequence the protein of a much larger clone, which differs from the DNA translation at residue 5; a read error is likely, and the protein displayed is translated from the DNA. CDR3 in amino acids: CALGKLSAPMYWGIDTDKLIF. CDR3 in DNA: TGTGCTCTTGGGAAACTTTCCGCCCCAATGTACTGGGGGATAGACACCGATAAACTCATCTTT. The V call is TRDV1, the J call TRDJ1, with 11 nucleotides matching TRDD3. In the absence of a J gene in TCRdb, the DNA was matched to germline to assign it here. The germline CDR1 and CDR2 sequences are TSWWSYY and QGS. This CDR3 comprises 21 residues.

This clone was picked up a small number of times. TCRdb records a much larger clone's protein for this DNA, with a difference at residue 12 that likely arises from a read error; the protein given is the translation of the DNA. This chain links TRDV2 with TRDJ1; 8 bases fit TRDD3. TCRdb carries no J gene annotation; the J gene was assigned here by matching the DNA with germline. There are 17 residues in the CDR3. V was clipped by 0 bases and J by 3 bases; unmatched bases: 11. The germline V gene encodes CDR1 GEAIGNYY and CDR2 EKD. In nucleotides, the CDR3 is TGTGCCTGTGACACCCTTACTGGGGGGCTTTACGCCGATAAACTCATCTTT. This gives the protein CACDTLTGGLYADKLIF.

This clone showed up just a few times. The protein TCRdb lists belongs to a much larger clone and differs from this DNA's translation at residue 14, which points to a read error; the protein shown is made from the DNA. The chain is built from TRDV1 and TRDJ1, with D perhaps matching TRDD2 (5 bases). No J segment appears in TCRdb, so it was assigned here by matching the sequence to germline. From germline, CDR1 is TSWWSYY and CDR2 QGS. Trimming removed 0 bases at V and 0 bases at J, with 38 bases between. CDR3 size: 25 residues. Here the CDR3 reads CALGELLTALPGVPEVTLYTDKLIF. DNA for the CDR3: TGTGCTCTTGGGGAACTGTTGACAGCCCTACCCGGTGTACCGGAGGTCACACTGTACACCGATAAACTCATCTTT.

The sample holds a few counts of this clone. TCRdb lists the protein of a much larger clone for this DNA, which differs at residue 12, so this is likely a read error; the protein given here is translated from the DNA itself. V gene TRDV1 combines with J gene TRDJ1, with 9 bases lining up with TRDD3. The J gene, left out of TCRdb, was set here by checking the DNA against germline. CDR3 length: 19 residues. The V and J ends lost 0 bases and 0 bases, in that order; junction bases with no gene match: 11. The germline V gene encodes CDR1 TSWWSYY and CDR2 QGS. The CDR3: CALGELVLAWGMHTDKLIF. CDR3 coding DNA: TGTGCTCTTGGGGAACTAGTCCTAGCCTGGGGGATGCACACCGATAAACTCATCTTT.

This clone appeared a few times. With only one base between it and a far larger clone, this is likely a read error. This sample also contains other DNA sequences that code for the same CDR3. This sequence joins TRDV2 and TRDJ3; 7 positions agree with TRDD3. Germline V gives CDR1 GEAIGNYY, CDR2 EKD. With V trimmed by 1 base and J by 0 bases, 8 bases remained unmatched. The CDR3 contains 19 residues. CDR3 DNA sequence: TGTGCCTGTGACACAGGGGGATTCGGGAGCTCCTGGGACACCCGACAGATGTTTTTC. It codes for CACDTGGFGSSWDTRQMFF.

Remarks on this clone: A read error is the likely source, as a far larger clone sits one nucleotide away. Additional DNA sequences in this sample encode the identical CDR3. The rearrangement joins TRDV2 to TRDJ3; 13 bases match TRDD3. The J gene comes from matching the DNA to germline here; TCRdb lacks it. Germline lookup yields CDR1 GEAIGNYY and CDR2 EKD. The CDR3 length is 19 residues. The CDR3 coding sequence is TGTGCCTGTGACACCAGTACTGGGGGATACGCCTGGGACACCCGGCAGATGTTTTTC. Amino acids: CACDTSTGGYAWDTRQMFF.

This clone was counted many times. With only one base between it and a far larger clone, this is likely a read error. No DNA is shown, since the ends of the CDR3 on it are uncertain; the CDR3 is the one TCRdb lists. The same CDR3 can be traced to other DNA sequences in this sample. The J gene has no call, while the V gene is TRDV2; the D segment call TRDD3 is taken from the table without a DNA check. CDR1 is GEAIGNYY and CDR2 is EKD in the germline V gene. Counting both end residues, the CDR3 totals 18 amino acids. This CDR3 is CACVSVAGGSSQTDKLIF.

The table lists this clone with a few counts. TCRdb attributes to this sequence the protein of a much larger clone, which differs from the DNA translation at residue 19; a read error is likely, and the protein displayed is translated from the DNA. This rearrangement joins TRDV1 to TRDJ1; 10 positions match TRDD3. The V gene's germline CDR1 is TSWWSYY and CDR2 QGS. The CDR3 spans 22 residues. CDR3 in DNA: TGTGCTCTTGGGGAACTAGGGGGGGGATACGCGCCGAGGCCCTCGTACACCGATGAACTCATCTTT. The encoded protein is CALGELGGGYAPRPSYTDELIF.

Worth noting for this clone: TCRdb has a much larger clone's protein, which differs at residue 14 from the translation of this DNA, likely because of a read error; what is shown is the protein translated from the DNA. J is TRDJ1 and V is TRDV1; 7 bases line up with TRDD3. Germline V gene sequence: CDR1 TSWWSYY, CDR2 QGS. The J segment lost 1 base and the V segment lost 2 bases, leaving 19 bases of the junction unmatched. CDR3 size: 20 residues. In DNA form, the CDR3 reads TGTGCTCTTGGGGAAAATACCGAATCACTTCTGGGGGTCACCACCGATAAACTCATCTTT. It yields the protein CALGENTESLLGVTTDKLIF.

In the case of this clone: A single base is all that separates this from a far larger clone, so a read error is likely. Other DNA sequences in the same sample also yield this CDR3. The V gene was identified as TRDV1, while no J gene was called; TRDD3, the table's D call, was not compared with the DNA. The germline V gene has CDR1 TSWWSYY and CDR2 QGS. CDR3 length: 24 amino acids. CDR3 sequence: CALFPWPSYWWRLLGDTATDKLIF. CDR3 bases: TGTGCTCTTTTCCCTTGGCCTTCCTACTGGTGGAGACTCCTGGGGGATACGGCCACCGATAAACTCATCTTC.

A word on this clone: The protein given by TCRdb reflects a much larger clone and differs at residue 8 from this DNA's translation, likely from a read error; the protein shown is the DNA's translation. This chain uses TRDV2 with TRDJ1; the match to TRDD3 covers 11 bases. Germline matching of the DNA provided the J gene here, since TCRdb leaves it blank. CDR1 is GEAIGNYY, CDR2 EKD, per germline. The CDR3 contains 19 residues. The V segment lost 5 bases and the J segment 0 bases; nucleotides outside the gene matches: 16. The CDR3 spells CACAPAFPLGDKNTDKLIF. CDR3 nucleotide sequence: TGTGCCTGTGCCCCTGCCTTCCCACTGGGGGATAAAAACACCGATAAACTCATCTTT.

This clone was detected a few times. This likely stems from a read error, as it lies one base from a far larger clone. Additional DNA sequences in this sample encode the identical CDR3. The J gene is TRDJ3, the V gene TRDV2; 10 bases align to TRDD3. The J gene was not available in TCRdb and was assigned here by matching the DNA to germline segments. V trimming: 0 bases; J trimming: 0 bases; junction bases outside the gene matches: 22. This CDR3 spans 25 amino acids. Germline V CDR1 and CDR2: GEAIGNYY, EKD. CDR3 sequence (DNA): TGTGCCTGTGACACCTTGATCGGAGGTCCTACCCCCTTGGGGGATACCTCCTGGGACACCCGACAGATGTTTTTC. Residues: CACDTLIGGPTPLGDTSWDTRQMFF.

This clone was counted a few times. A far bigger clonotype differs at one base, so this is likely a read error. Other DNA sequences from this sample encode an identical CDR3 as well. The V and J genes are TRDV1 and TRDJ1; D not certain. V shed 3 bases and J shed 2 bases, with 10 bases lying between them. The CDR3 totals 14 residues. Germline CDR1 TSWWSYY, CDR2 QGS. The CDR3, as DNA: TGTGCTCTTGGGGAGCGGAGACATACCGATAAACTCATCTTT. Translating it yields CALGERRHTDKLIF.

This clone was picked up a small number of times. The protein held in TCRdb is that of a much larger clone and does not match this DNA's translation at residue 7, likely because of a read error; the protein shown is translated from the DNA. The chain combines TRDV1 with TRDJ1; 9 positions agree with TRDD3. Since TCRdb gives no J gene, matching the DNA to germline was used here to assign it. The CDR3 length is 17 residues. CDR1 and CDR2 (germline): TSWWSYY, QGS. J was trimmed by 8 bases and V by 2 bases; bases with no gene match: 15. CDR3 region: CALGEILSFTGGAKLIF. CDR3 nucleotides: TGTGCTCTTGGGGAAATCCTTTCCTTTACTGGGGGAGCCAAACTCATCTTT.

For this clone: The protein in TCRdb stems from a much larger clone and differs at residue 3 from this DNA's translation, likely a read error; here the protein is translated from the DNA. V gene TRDV2 combines with J gene TRDJ1; D possibly corresponds to TRDD3 (6 bases). TCRdb lists no J gene, so it was determined here by aligning the DNA to germline. The CDR3 is 15 residues long. Germline CDR1 is GEAIGNYY and CDR2 is EKD. The CDR3 DNA reads as TGTGCCAGTGACCCCCTGGGGAGCGGACGCGATAAACTCATCTTT. Its protein product is CASDPLGSGRDKLIF.